Shown below are 27 T cell receptor beta chains from a single sample sequenced in a study of beta chain features in type 1 diabetes. The study, taken as a whole, reports: Across all four CD4+ subsets, people with type 1 diabetes showed modestly shorter TCRB CDR3s.

No antigen has been assigned to these receptors. Sequenced material consisted of expressed TCRB transcripts (all of the isolated RNA was reverse transcribed). Profiling relied on immunoSEQ multiplex PCR, and the TCRdb table lists in-frame clones only, not all of them. The profile shows hundreds of thousands of clones, about an eighth of them singletons. Sequences were obtained from naive CD4+ T cells from blood. Receptor source: a man aged 18 to 29 with type 1 diabetes.

This clone was detected a few times. The junction does not match germline at one end; this may be a read error. V usage is TRBV7-7 and J usage is TRBJ2-2; no firm D call. Germline loops: CDR1 SSHAT, CDR2 FNYEAQ (reference sequence). This CDR3 has 13 amino acids. The CDR3 region is CASRSSSSGELFF. In nucleotides, the CDR3 is TGTGCTAGCAGGAGTAGCTCGTCCGGGGAGCTGTTTTTT.

In this sample, this clone turned up a few times. V and J are TRBV7-3 and TRBJ1-2, with D hard to call. Germline assignment: CDR1 SGHTA and CDR2 FQGTGA. The CDR3 runs 13 residues. V was trimmed by 0 bases and J by 5 bases, leaving 7 bases between them. CDR3 sequence (DNA): TGTGCCAGCAGCTTAACGTATGCTTATGGCTACACCTTC. Translation gives CASSLTYAYGYTF.

V gene TRBV11-3 combines with J gene TRBJ1-1, with D possibly matching TRBD1 (6 bases). The V end lost 3 bases, the J end lost 6 bases, and 11 bases lay between the germline ends. Germline V CDR1 and CDR2: SGHNT, YENEEA. The CDR3 covers 13 residues. The CDR3 DNA is TGTGCCAGCAGCTTCAGGGGAAGGTCTGAAGCTTTCTTT. Translated: CASSFRGRSEAFF.

This clone appeared a few times. The chain links TRBV2 to TRBJ2-1; D ambiguous. This CDR3 has 11 residues. Deletions cut 9 bases from V and 3 bases from J, with 6 bases between. Germline V gene lookup returns CDR1 SNHLY and CDR2 FYNNEI. The CDR3 protein is CARTNYNEQFF. For the CDR3, the DNA is TGTGCCAGAACTAACTACAATGAGCAGTTCTTC.

There are a few counts of this clone. The V gene is TRBV30, the J gene TRBJ2-1, with 11 nucleotides matching TRBD2. Germline CDR1 is GTSNPN and CDR2 is SVGIG (reference sequence). The CDR3 consists of 14 residues. The CDR3 region is CAYGTSGPYNEQFF. Written as DNA, the CDR3 is TGTGCGTACGGGACTAGCGGCCCCTACAATGAGCAGTTCTTC.

The chain couples TRBV5-1 to TRBJ2-5; TRBD1 is a possible D gene (5 bases). The germline V and J ends were trimmed by 6 bases and 2 bases, with 14 bases remaining between them. This CDR3 is 14 amino acids long. CDR1 and CDR2 from the germline V gene are SGHRS and YFSETQ. The CDR3 DNA reads TGCGCCAGCACTGTGACAGTCGGTCAAGAGACCCAGTACTTC. This translates into CASTVTVGQETQYF.

The chain is built from TRBV5-1 and TRBJ1-1; no definite D call. CDR1 and CDR2 from the germline V gene are SGHRS and YFSETQ. V lost 5 bases to trimming and J lost 1 base, with 9 bases between them. There are 13 residues in the CDR3. The CDR3 DNA reads TGCGCCAGCAGGTCGACGGCGAACACTGAAGCTTTCTTT. Encoded protein: CASRSTANTEAFF.

The sample holds a few counts of this clone. This chain joins TRBV11-2 and TRBJ1-4, with a possible D match to TRBD1 (5 bases). V lost 3 bases and J 7 bases, leaving 9 bases between the germline ends. Germline CDR1 SGHAT, CDR2 FQNNGV. The CDR3 runs to 13 residues. Written as DNA, the CDR3 is TGTGCCAGCAGCTTTGCAGGGTCTGAAAAACTGTTTTTT. Its translation: CASSFAGSEKLFF.

This chain connects TRBV25-1 to TRBJ1-1; weak D call: TRBD1 (6 bases). Trimming stripped 2 bases from V and 4 bases from J, with 17 bases between. The CDR3 has 16 residues. Germline V gene data show CDR1 as MGHDK and CDR2 as SYGVNS. The CDR3 spells CASSEGGPHRSTEAFF. Written as DNA, the CDR3 is TGTGCCAGCAGTGAAGGGGGGCCCCATCGGAGCACTGAAGCTTTCTTT.

This clone was seen a handful of times. The chain uses TRBV2 and TRBJ2-1; 9 nucleotides align to TRBD2. The CDR3 sequence is 14 residues long. Germline CDR1 SNHLY, CDR2 FYNNEI. V dropped 6 bases and J dropped 10; count of bases not matched to a gene: 10. In DNA, the CDR3 is TGTGCCAGCAGGGCCGGGACTAGCTTGGAGGAGCAGTTCTTC. Its translation is CASRAGTSLEEQFF.

The rearrangement links TRBV29-1 to TRBJ2-7, with 10 bases fitting TRBD1. The CDR3 consists of 15 residues. V lost 5 bases and J lost 3; bases outside the gene matches: 10. CDR1 and CDR2 from the germline V gene are SQVTM and ANQGSEA. DNA for the CDR3: TGCAGCGTTCTTCCGGGACAGGGGAAAGACTACGAGCAGTACTTC. It is translated as CSVLPGQGKDYEQYF.

This clone was counted only a few times. The gene calls are TRBV5-6 and TRBJ1-5; 8 positions agree with TRBD1. Germline CDR1 is SGHDT and CDR2 is YYEEEE. The CDR3 runs 15 residues. V shed 4 bases, J shed 1 base, and the junction held 4 bases outside the gene matches. CDR3 bases: TGTGCCAGCAGCGCGTACAGGGGGAGCAATCAGCCCCAGCATTTT. This translates into CASSAYRGSNQPQHF.

The gene calls are TRBV5-6 and TRBJ2-5; D is undetermined. This CDR3 has 13 amino acids. The germline V gene encodes CDR1 SGHDT and CDR2 YYEEEE. Trimming took off 1 base at V and 2 bases at J, with 6 bases between the two ends. CDR3 nucleotide sequence: TGTGCCAGCAGCTTGATGGGACAAGAGACCCAGTACTTC. Translated: CASSLMGQETQYF.

The table lists this clone with a few counts. The chain employs TRBV25-1 and TRBJ2-3, with D maybe TRBD1 (7 bases). This CDR3 has 16 amino acids. V lost 3 bases and J lost 4, with 17 bases in between. Germline V gives CDR1 MGHDK, CDR2 SYGVNS. CDR3 residues: CASSDKTGRGADTQYF. The CDR3 nucleotides read TGTGCCAGCAGTGACAAGACAGGGCGCGGGGCAGATACGCAGTATTTT.

This chain links TRBV28 with TRBJ2-7; D is unclear. The CDR3 is 11 residues long. Germline values: CDR1 MDHEN, CDR2 SYDVKM. V was pared by 7 bases and J by 5 bases, with 9 bases between. In DNA form, the CDR3 reads TGTGCCAGCACAGTGGGAAACGAGCAGTACTTC. It encodes CASTVGNEQYF.

This chain links TRBV7-2 with TRBJ2-1, with D uncertain. The CDR3 is 16 residues long. In germline, CDR1 is SGHTA, CDR2 FQGNSA. With 0 bases removed from V and 11 bases from J, the gap between germline ends came to 20 bases. CDR3 loop: CASSLAPASRGDKQFF. The CDR3 coding sequence is TGTGCCAGCAGCTTAGCGCCAGCCTCCCGAGGTGATAAGCAGTTCTTC.

This clone showed up just a few times. The chain couples TRBV30 to TRBJ2-7; TRBD1 matches at 7 bases. The CDR3 consists of 14 residues. The V gene's germline CDR1 is GTSNPN and CDR2 SVGIG (reference sequence). V dropped 2 bases and J dropped 7; count of bases not matched to a gene: 11. The CDR3 loop reads CAWSINRGPREQYF. The CDR3, as DNA: TGTGCCTGGAGTATTAACAGGGGTCCGCGGGAGCAGTACTTC.

This chain links TRBV7-3 with TRBJ1-6; 9 positions match TRBD1. CDR3 length equals 13 residues. The J segment lost 10 bases and the V segment lost 2 bases, leaving 0 bases of the junction unmatched. Germline CDR1 SGHTA, CDR2 FQGTGA. CDR3 nucleotide sequence: TGTGCCAGCAGCTTAGACAGGGGGTCACCCCTCCACTTT. Amino acid sequence: CASSLDRGSPLHF.

This chain's CDR3 is CASSPDSPYGYTF. The CDR3 coding sequence is TGTGCCAGCTCACCGGACAGCCCCTATGGCTACACCTTC. This chain links TRBV18 with TRBJ1-2; perhaps TRBD1 as D (6 bases). This CDR3 spans 13 amino acids. Trimming shortened V by 3 bases and J by 4 bases, and 9 bases separated the two germline ends. Germline CDR1 reads KGHSH; CDR2 reads LQKENI.

This clone was counted only a few times. This chain joins TRBV2 and TRBJ2-5; D possibly corresponds to TRBD2 (6 bases). V was shortened by 4 bases and J by 5 bases, with 17 bases between the two germline ends. Germline V lookup: CDR1 SNHLY, CDR2 FYNNEI. CDR3 length: 15 residues. CDR3 in DNA: TGTGCCAGCAGTGTGGGAGGATTCGGGTCGGAGACCCAGTACTTC. Amino acid sequence: CASSVGGFGSETQYF.

Worth noting for this clone: Distinct nucleotide sequences in the sample also encode this CDR3. The chain is built from TRBV29-1 and TRBJ1-3, with D maybe TRBD1 (5 bases). CDR1 SQVTM and CDR2 ANQGSEA come from the germline V gene. There are 13 residues in the CDR3. Trimming stripped 4 bases from V and 2 bases from J, with 9 bases between. The CDR3 protein is CSVAQGAGNTIYF. DNA for the CDR3: TGCAGCGTTGCTCAAGGGGCTGGAAACACCATATATTTT.

The chain recombines TRBV19 with TRBJ2-5, with D unresolved. V was pared by 8 bases and J by 2 bases, with 12 bases between. This CDR3 spans 13 amino acids. Germline lookup yields CDR1 LNHDA and CDR2 SQIVND (reference sequence). CDR3 DNA: TGTGCCAGTTCTACATCATATCAAGAGACCCAGTACTTC. Translating it yields CASSTSYQETQYF.

The CDR3 coding sequence is TGTGCCAGCAGCACCCAAAACGGGGAGCTGTTTTTT. Translating it yields CASSTQNGELFF. The chain uses TRBV5-6 and TRBJ2-2; D not resolved. V shed 4 bases and J shed 7 bases, with 8 bases lying between them. The CDR3 has 12 residues. The germline CDR1 and CDR2 sequences are SGHDT and YYEEEE.

The gene calls are TRBV7-6 and TRBJ2-5; tentatively, D is TRBD2 (5 bases). Trimming took off 1 base at V and 5 bases at J, with 11 bases between the two ends. The CDR3 is made up of 14 amino acids. The germline V gene has CDR1 SGHVS and CDR2 FNYEAQ. The CDR3 loop reads CASSLGSGGETQYF. The DNA for the CDR3 is TGTGCCAGCAGCTTAGGATCCGGCGGGGAGACCCAGTACTTC.

This clone has just a few counts. V gene TRBV5-1 combines with J gene TRBJ2-3, with 8 bases lining up with TRBD1. CDR3 size: 15 residues. The V segment lost 4 bases and the J segment 2 bases; nucleotides outside the gene matches: 6. The germline V gene has CDR1 SGHRS and CDR2 YFSETQ. The CDR3 bases are TGCGCCAGCAGCACCGGGACAGGTCTCACAGATACGCAGTATTTT. It specifies CASSTGTGLTDTQYF.

As DNA, the CDR3 is TGTGCCAGCAGCCAAGAAGGGACTAGGGGCACCTACGAGCAGTACTTC. Translating gives CASSQEGTRGTYEQYF. The gene calls are TRBV4-2 and TRBJ2-7, with 8 positions matching TRBD2. V lost 0 bases, J lost 2 bases, and 6 bases stayed unmatched. CDR3 length: 16 amino acids. Germline values: CDR1 LGHNA, CDR2 YNFKEQ.

The V and J genes are TRBV2 and TRBJ1-1, with TRBD1 as a possible D gene (5 bases). In germline, CDR1 is SNHLY, CDR2 FYNNEI. The CDR3 extends over 14 amino acids. Between the trimmed V and J ends, which lost 7 bases and 3 bases, there was a span of 15 bases. The CDR3 region has the DNA TGTGCCAGCAATCTCAGGGCTGAGGACACTGAAGCTTTCTTT. Protein: CASNLRAEDTEAFF.